One sample yielded the 7 T cell receptor beta chains listed below, sequenced in a study of T cell responses to AZD1222 COVID-19 vaccine. Sequencing was performed with immunoSEQ multiplex PCR; in TCRdb, only in-frame clones are kept and a portion is missing. This sample carries more than 150,000 clones, 90% of them seen once, and the ten largest clones take less than 1.6%. Sequences were derived from peripheral blood, sampled on day 0 of AZD1222 vaccination. Receptors were obtained from an adult in good health.

The chain links TRBV25-1 to TRBJ2-7; D perhaps matches TRBD2 (6 bases). Germline V gene sequence: CDR1 MGHDK, CDR2 SYGVNS. The CDR3 length is 8 residues. The V gene lost 8 bases and the J gene lost 11 bases, with 7 bases spanning the gap. CDR3 protein: CASQREYF. The CDR3 DNA sequence: TGTGCCAGCCAGCGGGAGTACTTC.

This chain joins TRBV2 and TRBJ2-1, with 12 bases that match TRBD2. The CDR3 spans 15 residues. Germline loops: CDR1 SNHLY, CDR2 FYNNEI. Trimming removed 8 bases from V and 8 bases from J; junction bases left unmatched: 10. CDR3 nucleotide sequence: TGTGCCAGCCCTAGCGGGGGGGCGGGGGTACATGAGCAGTTCTTC. Protein sequence: CASPSGGAGVHEQFF.

This chain connects TRBV6-5 to TRBJ2-3; a weak D match, TRBD1 (6 bases). V was shortened by 7 bases and J by 1 base, with 15 bases between the two germline ends. The CDR3 runs 15 residues. CDR1 and CDR2 (germline): MNHEY, SVGAGI. The CDR3 spells CASIPGTSRTDTQYF. CDR3 sequence (DNA): TGTGCCAGCATACCCGGGACATCCCGCACAGATACGCAGTATTTT.

The chain recombines TRBV29-1 with TRBJ1-5; maybe TRBD1 (5 bases). CDR3 length: 14 amino acids. V shed 4 bases and J shed 1 base, with 11 bases lying between them. CDR1 and CDR2 (germline): SQVTM, ANQGSEA. The CDR3 protein is CSVASRDSNQPQHF. The CDR3 coding sequence is TGCAGCGTTGCGAGCCGGGACAGCAATCAGCCCCAGCATTTT.

This chain links TRBV9 with TRBJ2-2, with a possible D match to TRBD2 (6 bases). The V and J ends lost 2 bases and 1 base respectively, with 12 bases between them. This CDR3 spans 16 amino acids. Germline V gene data show CDR1 as SGDLS and CDR2 as YYNGEE. The CDR3 DNA sequence: TGTGCCAGCAGCGTGAGGGGACTGAAGAACACCGGGGAGCTGTTTTTT. Translating gives CASSVRGLKNTGELFF. Variable domain in full (rest from reference TRBV9 and TRBJ2-2): DSGVTQTPKHLITATGQRVTLRCSPRSGDLSVYWYQQSLDQGLQFLIQYYNGEERAKGNILERFSAQQFPDLHSELNLSSLELGDSALYFCASSVRGLKNTGELFFGEGSRLTVL.

The chain employs TRBV6-5 and TRBJ1-4, with a possible D match to TRBD1 (6 bases). Germline V CDR1 and CDR2: MNHEY, SVGAGI. V was trimmed by 8 bases and J by 7 bases, leaving 11 bases between them. The CDR3 sequence is 12 residues long. This CDR3 is CASGRGSEKLFF. CDR3 nucleotides: TGTGCCAGCGGCAGGGGCTCTGAAAAACTGTTTTTT.

This chain joins TRBV19 and TRBJ1-5; D remains unclear. Germline CDR1 LNHDA, CDR2 SQIVND (reference sequence). The CDR3 sequence is 12 residues long. Between the trimmed V and J ends, which lost 6 bases and 7 bases, there was a span of 10 bases. CDR3 bases: TGTGCCAGTAGGGATGCCGGCCAGCCCCAGCATTTT. Amino acids: CASRDAGQPQHF. Together with reference TRBV19 and TRBJ1-5, the CDR3 gives the full variable domain: DGGITQSPKYLFRKEGQNVTLSCEQNLNHDAMYWYRQDPGQGLRLIYYSQIVNDFQKGDIAEGYSVSREKKESFPLTVTSAQKNPTAFYLCASRDAGQPQHFGDGTRLSIL.